These 20 T cell receptor beta chains were all obtained from the same sample, sequenced in a study of blood T cell repertoires in COVID-19. The protocol was immunoSEQ multiplex PCR, while the TCRdb copy is restricted to in-frame clones and leaves out a portion. The table shows some 120,000 clones, with 70% to 85% occurring only once. The material sequenced was peripheral blood. Receptors originate from a woman between 45 and 65 years old with acute or convalescent COVID-19.

V and J are TRBV19 and TRBJ2-1; 7 bases are a match to TRBD2. This CDR3 comprises 18 residues. CDR1 and CDR2 from the germline V gene are LNHDA and SQIVND (reference sequence). J gave up 0 bases and V 4 bases, and 12 bases lay outside the gene matches. The CDR3 DNA reads as TGTGCCAGTAGTAGAACACTTCTGGGGGGGAGCTCCTACAATGAGCAGTTCTTC. It specifies CASSRTLLGGSSYNEQFF.

This clone was detected a few times. V is TRBV12-2 and J is TRBJ1-6; whether TRBD1, the table's D call, matches the DNA was not checked. TRBV12-2 is designated a pseudogene. CDR3 size: 17 residues. Here the CDR3 DNA reads TGTGCAAGTCGCTTAGAAGGGACAGGGGTCTATAATTCACCCCTCCACTTT. This encodes CASRLEGTGVYNSPLHF.

The sample holds one count of this clone. V and J are TRBV19 and TRBJ2-2; TRBD1 agrees at 10 bases. Germline-derived CDR1 and CDR2 are LNHDA and SQIVND (reference sequence). The J segment lost 6 bases and the V segment lost 3 bases, leaving 7 bases of the junction unmatched. The CDR3 totals 16 residues. CDR3 nucleotide sequence: TGTGCCAGTAGTATGAGACAGGGGGCGATGGCCGGGGAGCTGTTTTTT. It specifies CASSMRQGAMAGELFF.

This chain connects TRBV2 to TRBJ1-2; no clear D. The V end lost 6 bases, the J end lost 9 bases, and 11 bases lay between the germline ends. Germline CDR1 SNHLY, CDR2 FYNNEI. The CDR3 spans 11 residues. In DNA, the CDR3 is TGTGCCAGCAGGGGAGAAAGGAGCTACACCTTC. As protein: CASRGERSYTF.

The rearrangement uses TRBV6-6 and TRBJ2-3; D possibly corresponds to TRBD1 (5 bases). V gave up 7 bases and J gave up 0 bases, with 17 bases separating them. This CDR3 region has 16 residues. Germline CDR1 reads MNHNY; CDR2 reads SVGAGI (reference sequence). The CDR3 region has the DNA TGTGCCAGCACCACCCCCCAGGGTACTAGCACAGATACGCAGTATTTT. Its protein is CASTTPQGTSTDTQYF.

The CDR3 bases are TGTGCCAGCAGAAGCGATACTGAGACCCAGTACTTC. Translated: CASRSDTETQYF. The chain links TRBV12-3 or TRBV12-4 to TRBJ2-5; D call uncertain. Trimming pared 6 bases from V and 5 bases from J, leaving 10 bases between. The CDR3 covers 12 residues.

The rearrangement links TRBV6-5 to TRBJ1-5, with 9 bases identical to TRBD1. V lost 5 bases and J lost 5; bases outside the gene matches: 4. CDR3 length: 14 residues. Germline CDR1 is MNHEY and CDR2 is SVGAGI. The CDR3 protein is CASSRGQGYQPQHF. The CDR3 bases are TGTGCCAGCAGTCGCGGACAGGGGTATCAGCCCCAGCATTTT.

The gene calls are TRBV30 and TRBJ2-3; D not certain. Germline V gene sequence: CDR1 GTSNPN, CDR2 SVGIG (reference sequence). The V end was cut by 2 bases, the J end by 3 bases, with 6 bases between. The CDR3 is 12 residues long. The DNA of the CDR3 is TGTGCCTGGAGTATATCGACAGATACGCAGTATTTT. This codes for CAWSISTDTQYF.

The rearrangement joins TRBV24-1 to TRBJ2-3, with 9 bases lining up with TRBD2. Germline assignment: CDR1 KGHDR and CDR2 SFDVKD. Trimming cost V 8 bases and J 1 base; bases outside gene matches: 0. The CDR3 has 13 amino acids. The CDR3 nucleotides are TGTGCCACCACTAGCGGGGGCACAGATACGCAGTATTTT. It is translated as CATTSGGTDTQYF.

The genes are TRBV10-2 and TRBJ2-3; the D gene is possibly TRBD1 (6 bases). V was shortened by 7 bases and J by 3 bases, with 14 bases between the two germline ends. CDR1 and CDR2 (germline): WSHSY, SAAADI. The CDR3 contains 14 residues. CDR3 DNA sequence: TGCGCCAGCACAGAGGGGGTAGAGACAGATACGCAGTATTTT. Translated, it gives CASTEGVETDTQYF.

This chain joins TRBV7-2 and TRBJ2-1; D gene unclear. V was clipped by 3 bases and J by 2 bases, with 5 bases between them. The CDR3 runs 13 residues. Germline V gene sequence: CDR1 SGHTA, CDR2 FQGNSA. Here the CDR3 reads CASSFDTYNEQFF. The CDR3 DNA is TGTGCCAGCAGCTTTGACACCTACAATGAGCAGTTCTTC.

The rearrangement uses TRBV2 and TRBJ1-1; D gene uncertain. Trimming stripped 7 bases from V and 6 bases from J, with 12 bases between. From germline, CDR1 is SNHLY and CDR2 FYNNEI. CDR3 length equals 12 residues. CDR3 amino acids: CASKRSLAEAFF. The DNA of the CDR3 is TGTGCCAGCAAGAGAAGTTTGGCTGAAGCTTTCTTT.

The gene calls are TRBV11-3 and TRBJ2-7, with 10 bases that match TRBD1. The CDR3 is 14 residues long. Trimming at V came to 5 bases and at J to 2 bases, leaving 3 bases not matched to a gene. Germline CDR1 SGHNT, CDR2 YENEEA. This CDR3 reads CASSPGQGTYEQYF. DNA of the CDR3: TGTGCCAGCAGCCCGGGACAGGGGACCTACGAGCAGTACTTC.

The chain is built from TRBV14 and TRBJ2-7, with a tentative D call TRBD2 (6 bases). CDR1 is SGHDN and CDR2 is FVKESK in the germline V gene. Trimming removed 1 base at V and 2 bases at J, with 9 bases between. The CDR3 sequence is 14 residues long. The CDR3 sequence: CASSQVAGPYEQYF. The CDR3 DNA sequence: TGTGCCAGCAGCCAAGTGGCGGGGCCCTACGAGCAGTACTTC.

This rearrangement joins TRBV10-3 to TRBJ1-5, with 9 bases aligning to TRBD1. Germline V lookup: CDR1 ENHRY, CDR2 SYGVKD. The J segment lost 5 bases and the V segment lost 8 bases, leaving 4 bases of the junction unmatched. The CDR3 runs 13 residues. CDR3 loop: CAIGQGRDQPQHF. The CDR3 nucleotides are TGTGCCATCGGACAGGGGCGGGATCAGCCCCAGCATTTT.

J is TRBJ2-3 and V is TRBV7-6; TRBD2 matches at 12 bases. CDR1 is SGHVS and CDR2 is FNYEAQ in the germline V gene. J was trimmed by 4 bases and V by 5 bases; bases with no gene match: 4. The CDR3 totals 15 residues. CDR3 nucleotides: TGTGCCAGCAGCGTTACTAGCGGGGGGTCAGATACGCAGTATTTT. Translation gives CASSVTSGGSDTQYF.

The gene calls are TRBV27 and TRBJ1-1; D ambiguous. The V gene's germline CDR1 is MNHEY and CDR2 SMNVEV (reference sequence). Trimming shortened V by 4 bases and J by 4 bases, and 13 bases separated the two germline ends. This CDR3 is built from 14 residues. In DNA form, the CDR3 reads TGTGCCAGCAGTTACCGGGGATTGGGCACTGAAGCTTTCTTT. Amino acid sequence: CASSYRGLGTEAFF.

The chain links TRBV18 to TRBJ1-1, with D possibly being TRBD1 (6 bases). Looked up from germline, CDR1 is KGHSH and CDR2 is LQKENI. This CDR3 has 14 residues. Between the trimmed V and J ends, which lost 2 bases and 5 bases, there was a span of 12 bases. The CDR3 loop is CASSPNRVWTEAFF. CDR3 nucleotide sequence: TGTGCCAGCTCACCAAACAGGGTATGGACTGAAGCTTTCTTT. The full variable domain, in which reference TRBV18 and TRBJ1-1 provide the parts outside the CDR3, is NAGVMQNPRHLVRRRGQEARLRCSPMKGHSHVYWYRQLPEEGLKFMVYLQKENIIDESGMPKERFSAEFPKEGPSILRIQQVVRGDSAAYFCASSPNRVWTEAFFGQGTRLTVV.

V and J are TRBV7-6 and TRBJ1-2; D not resolved. Trimming left V 3 bases short and J 3 bases short, with 11 bases between. Germline CDR1 reads SGHVS; CDR2 reads FNYEAQ. This CDR3 spans 14 amino acids. The CDR3 region has the DNA TGTGCCAGCAGCTTTCGTCGGGGAGACTATGGCTACACCTTC. Residues: CASSFRRGDYGYTF.

The chain carries TRBV30 and TRBJ1-5; maybe TRBD1 (6 bases). The germline V and J ends were trimmed by 2 bases and 3 bases, with 8 bases remaining between them. The CDR3 is 13 amino acids. Per germline, CDR1 GTSNPN and CDR2 SVGIG (reference sequence). The CDR3 coding sequence is TGTGCCTGGAGTAGGGGGACCAATCAGCCCCAGCATTTT. Its translation is CAWSRGTNQPQHF. The variable domain in full, completed from reference TRBV30 and TRBJ1-5, reads SQTIHQWPATLVQPVGSPLSLECTVEGTSNPNLYWYRQAAGRGLQLLFYSVGIGQISSEVPQNLSASRPQDRQFILSSKKLLLSDSGFYLCAWSRGTNQPQHFGDGTRLSIL.